The rows below give T cell receptor beta chains drawn from one sample of a study of siplizumab effects on memory and regulatory T cells. Using immunoSEQ multiplex PCR, the repertoire was profiled, and TCRdb retains in-frame clones only, with some absent. Among about 64,000 clones listed, nearly 98% were seen once. The sample comprised naive CD8+ T cells sorted from blood. The receptor source for this set is a human donor in good health. CDR3s include the opening cysteine and the closing phenylalanine or tryptophan. D genes are given only for firm matches. Part of the rows lack a size; the others show once, few, many or a class for expanded clones.

clone_size: .; d_call: .; v_call: TRBV11-3; j_call: TRBJ2-7; cdr3_aa: CASSGGLGDSYEQYF; cdr3_nt: TGTGCCAGCAGCGGGGGTTTGGGGGATTCATACGAGCAGTACTTC
clone_size: .; d_call: .; v_call: TRBV30; j_call: TRBJ2-7; cdr3_aa: CAWSRTVEQYF; cdr3_nt: TGTGCCTGGAGTAGGACTGTCGAGCAGTACTTC
clone_size: .; d_call: .; v_call: TRBV15; j_call: TRBJ2-5; cdr3_aa: CATSLAVETQYF; cdr3_nt: TGTGCCACCAGTTTAGCGGTGGAGACCCAGTACTTC
clone_size: .; d_call: TRBD2; v_call: TRBV12-5; j_call: TRBJ2-1; cdr3_aa: CASGLAGTRQRGEQFF; cdr3_nt: TGTGCTAGTGGTCTGGCCGGCACGCGGCAGCGGGGGGAGCAGTTCTTC
clone_size: .; d_call: .; v_call: TRBV11-2; j_call: TRBJ1-2; cdr3_aa: CASSLVGSNYGYTF; cdr3_nt: TGTGCCAGCAGCTTAGTTGGCAGTAACTATGGCTACACCTTC
clone_size: .; d_call: .; v_call: TRBV7-9; j_call: TRBJ2-7; cdr3_aa: CASSLELSGPLEQYF; cdr3_nt: TGTGCCAGCAGCTTAGAGTTAAGTGGGCCCCTCGAGCAGTACTTC
clone_size: .; d_call: TRBD1; v_call: TRBV9; j_call: TRBJ2-7; cdr3_aa: CASSGRTGLGEQYF; cdr3_nt: TGTGCCAGCAGCGGTCGGACAGGGCTGGGCGAGCAGTACTTC
clone_size: once; d_call: .; v_call: TRBV5-1; j_call: TRBJ2-7; cdr3_aa: CASSLATGQKAYEQYF; cdr3_nt: TGCGCCAGCAGCTTGGCCACGGGTCAGAAGGCCTACGAGCAGTACTTC
clone_size: .; d_call: TRBD1; v_call: TRBV27; j_call: TRBJ1-1; cdr3_aa: CASSRGQTTEAFF; cdr3_nt: TGTGCCAGCAGTCGGGGACAGACCACTGAAGCTTTCTTT
clone_size: once; d_call: .; v_call: TRBV9; j_call: TRBJ2-2; cdr3_aa: CASSVAGDTGELFF; cdr3_nt: TGTGCCAGCAGCGTAGCCGGGGACACCGGGGAGCTGTTTTTT
clone_size: .; d_call: .; v_call: TRBV4-1; j_call: TRBJ1-4; cdr3_aa: CASSQEYFSRTENEKLFF; cdr3_nt: TGCGCCAGCAGCCAAGAATACTTTTCTAGGACGGAGAATGAAAAACTGTTTTTT